The entry that follows covers one T cell receptor (beta chain) sequence. The entry originates in a study of blood T cell repertoires in COVID-19. Across the whole study: The analysed material was cDNA or gDNA that came from T cells, B-cell-depleted T cells, or PBMCs.

As processed by the authors: From reference gene primer amplification, estimates of nucleated cell counts were derived. TCRdb's copy holds only in-frame clones and misses some; the assay was immunoSEQ multiplex PCR. From that table come the V and J calls and clone size; the DNA was used to work out D and trimming. The sample holds approximately 200,000 clones, approximately 80% seen once. This CDR3 has 15 residues. The ends lost 2 bases at V and 2 bases at J; junction bases unmatched: 4. CDR1 is LGHNA and CDR2 is YSLEER in the germline V gene. The chain joins TRBV4-3 to TRBJ2-5; TRBD1 matches at 8 bases. This sequence was found in a woman aged 40 to 50 with acute COVID-19. Material: PBMCs or T cells enriched from blood (not recorded which). CDR3 sequence reads: CASSQSGTGQETQYF. Written as DNA, the CDR3 is TGCGCCAGCAGCCAATCCGGGACAGGACAAGAGACCCAGTACTTC.